This T cell receptor (beta chain) was sequenced for a study of T-cell memory formation after mild COVID-19. Study-wide background: Largely, the TCR clusters proved donor specific. Findings and caveats of the study: Those CD4+ clones that contracted were mainly in CM and EM (CD8+ ones in EMRA). A second wave expanding day 15 to 37 was CD4+-biased; contracting clones were balanced. The finding that pre-infection memory included some responding clones suggested that cross-reactive memory joined.

CDR1 and CDR2 from the germline V gene are SGHRS and YFSETQ. This CDR3 is 15 amino acids long. The V end was cut by 7 bases, the J end by 6 bases, with 22 bases between. This clonotype turned up a few times. The antigen is undetermined. TCRdb recomputed calls from the 5' RACE reads with MiXCR, one row per CDR3 protein. The repertoire consists of just over 300,000 distinct CDR3 sequences, with roughly a fifth occurring once and the leading ten covering around 21%. This sequence originates from a man in his late teens or twenties who had mild COVID-19 (a few samples of this study predate the infection). Cell type and time point are not known. The sequenced sample was PBMCs or a T cell subset sorted from them (not recorded which). The J gene is TRBJ1-2, the V gene TRBV5-1, with TRBD1 as a possible D gene (6 bases). The CDR3 spells CASRKVEIRGDGYTF. CDR3 nucleotides: TGCGCCAGCCGAAAAGTTGAGATCAGGGGCGATGGCTACACCTTC.